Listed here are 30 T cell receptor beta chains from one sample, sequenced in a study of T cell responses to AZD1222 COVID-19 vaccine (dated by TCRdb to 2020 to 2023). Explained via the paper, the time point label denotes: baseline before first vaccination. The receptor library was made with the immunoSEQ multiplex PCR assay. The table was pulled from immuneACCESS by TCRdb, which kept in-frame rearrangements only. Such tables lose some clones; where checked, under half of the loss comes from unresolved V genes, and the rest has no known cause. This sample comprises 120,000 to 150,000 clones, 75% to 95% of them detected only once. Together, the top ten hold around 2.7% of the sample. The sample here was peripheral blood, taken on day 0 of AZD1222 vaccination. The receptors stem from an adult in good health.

The CDR3 sequence is CASSLSRGANSPLHF. The DNA of the CDR3 is TGTGCCAGCAGCTTATCCCGGGGGGCAAATTCACCCCTCCACTTT. The chain joins TRBV7-3 to TRBJ1-6, with D possibly matching TRBD1 (6 bases). The germline V gene encodes CDR1 SGHTA and CDR2 FQGTGA. V dropped 2 bases and J dropped 7 bases, with 12 bases sitting between them. CDR3 length: 15 residues.

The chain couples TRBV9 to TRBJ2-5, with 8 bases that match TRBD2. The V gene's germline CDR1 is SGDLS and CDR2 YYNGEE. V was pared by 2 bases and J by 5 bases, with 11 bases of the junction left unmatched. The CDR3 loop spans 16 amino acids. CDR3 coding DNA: TGTGCCAGCAGCGTGGCGAGCGGGAGAGGGTATGAGACCCAGTACTTC. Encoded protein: CASSVASGRGYETQYF.

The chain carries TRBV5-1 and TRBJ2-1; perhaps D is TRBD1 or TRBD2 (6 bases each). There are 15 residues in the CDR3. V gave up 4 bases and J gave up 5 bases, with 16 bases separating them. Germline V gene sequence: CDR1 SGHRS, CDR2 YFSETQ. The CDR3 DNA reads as TGCGCCAGCAGCGGCCCCCCGGGGGCGGACAATGAGCAGTTCTTC. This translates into CASSGPPGADNEQFF.

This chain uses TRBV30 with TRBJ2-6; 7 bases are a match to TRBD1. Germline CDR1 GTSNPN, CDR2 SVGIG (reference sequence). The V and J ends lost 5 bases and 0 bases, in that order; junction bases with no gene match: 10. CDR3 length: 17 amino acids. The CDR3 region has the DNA TGTGCCTGGTCATCAGACAGGGAAATCTCTGGGGCCAACGTCCTGACTTTC. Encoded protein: CAWSSDREISGANVLTF.

CDR3: CASSWGGYNEQFF. The CDR3, as DNA: TGTGCCAGCAGCTGGGGCGGGTACAATGAGCAGTTCTTC. The chain carries TRBV11-3 and TRBJ2-1; either TRBD1 or TRBD2 may fit D (5 bases each). The CDR3 length is 13 residues. V was trimmed by 4 bases and J by 4 bases, leaving 8 bases between them. Germline CDR1 and CDR2: SGHNT and YENEEA. Complete variable domain (other parts from reference TRBV11-3 and TRBJ2-1): EAGVVQSPRYKIIEKKQPVAFWCNPISGHNTLYWYLQNLGQGPELLIRYENEEAVDDSQLPKDRFSAERLKGVDSTLKIQPAELGDSAVYLCASSWGGYNEQFFGPGTRLTVL.

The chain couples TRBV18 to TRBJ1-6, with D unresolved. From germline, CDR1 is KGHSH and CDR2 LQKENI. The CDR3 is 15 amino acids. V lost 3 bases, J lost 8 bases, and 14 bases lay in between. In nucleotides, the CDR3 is TGTGCCAGCTCACCGGGGAGGACGGGAGATTCACCCCTCCACTTT. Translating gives CASSPGRTGDSPLHF.

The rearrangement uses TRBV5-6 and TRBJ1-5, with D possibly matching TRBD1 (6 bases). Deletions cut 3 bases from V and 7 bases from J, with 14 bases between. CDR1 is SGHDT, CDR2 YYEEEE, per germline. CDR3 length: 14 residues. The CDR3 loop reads CASSSTGHGQPQHF. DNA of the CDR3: TGTGCCAGCAGCTCTACAGGGCACGGACAGCCCCAGCATTTT.

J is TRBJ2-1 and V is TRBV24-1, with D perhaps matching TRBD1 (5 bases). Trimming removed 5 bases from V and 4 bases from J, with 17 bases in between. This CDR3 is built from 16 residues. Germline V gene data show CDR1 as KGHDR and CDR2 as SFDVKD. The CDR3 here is CATSGFRDGPYNEQFF. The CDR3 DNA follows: TGTGCCACCAGTGGCTTCAGGGATGGCCCTTACAATGAGCAGTTCTTC.

CDR3 in amino acids: CASSHGTSGRYYEQYF. CDR3 DNA: TGTGCCAGCAGCCACGGGACTAGCGGGAGGTACTACGAGCAGTACTTC. The genes are TRBV3-1 (or the pseudogene TRBV3-2) and TRBJ2-7, with 15 bases that match TRBD2. Germline V lookup: CDR1 LGHDT, CDR2 YNNKEL (reference sequence). The CDR3 has 16 amino acids. The V and J ends lost 3 bases and 3 bases, in that order; junction bases with no gene match: 3.

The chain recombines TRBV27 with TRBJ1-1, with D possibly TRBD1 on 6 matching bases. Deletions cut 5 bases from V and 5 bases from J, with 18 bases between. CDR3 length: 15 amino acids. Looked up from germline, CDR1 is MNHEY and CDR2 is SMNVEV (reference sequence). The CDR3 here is CASSLFSRGGTEAFF. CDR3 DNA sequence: TGTGCCAGCAGTCTGTTCAGCAGGGGAGGGACTGAAGCTTTCTTT.

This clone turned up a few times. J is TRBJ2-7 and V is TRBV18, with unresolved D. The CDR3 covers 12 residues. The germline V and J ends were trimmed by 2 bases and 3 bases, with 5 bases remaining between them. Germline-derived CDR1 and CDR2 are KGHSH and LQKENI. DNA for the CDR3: TGTGCCAGCTCACCAAACATCTACGAGCAGTACTTC. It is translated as CASSPNIYEQYF.

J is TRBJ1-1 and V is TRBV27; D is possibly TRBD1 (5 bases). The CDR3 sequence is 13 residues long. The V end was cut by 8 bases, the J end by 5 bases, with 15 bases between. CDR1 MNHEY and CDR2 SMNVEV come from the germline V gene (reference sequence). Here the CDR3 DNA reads TGTGCCAGCGGGGGGGAGGGACGGACTGAAGCTTTCTTT. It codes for CASGGEGRTEAFF.

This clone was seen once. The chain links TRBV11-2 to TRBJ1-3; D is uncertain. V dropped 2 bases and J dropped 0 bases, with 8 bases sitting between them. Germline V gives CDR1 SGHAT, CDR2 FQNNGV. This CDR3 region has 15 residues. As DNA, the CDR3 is TGTGCCAGCAGCTTAAATCAGTTCTCTGGAAACACCATATATTTT. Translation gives CASSLNQFSGNTIYF. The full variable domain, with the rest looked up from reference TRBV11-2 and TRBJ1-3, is EAGVAQSPRYKIIEKRQSVAFWCNPISGHATLYWYQQILGQGPKLLIQFQNNGVVDDSQLPKDRFSAERLKGVDSTLKIQPAKLEDSAVYLCASSLNQFSGNTIYFGEGSWLTVV.

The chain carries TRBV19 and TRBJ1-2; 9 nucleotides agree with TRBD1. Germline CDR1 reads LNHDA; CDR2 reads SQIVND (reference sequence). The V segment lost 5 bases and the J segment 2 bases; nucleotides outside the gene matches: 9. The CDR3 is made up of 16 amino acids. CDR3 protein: CASSAGTGKANYGYTF. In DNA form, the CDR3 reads TGTGCCAGTAGTGCCGGGACAGGGAAGGCGAACTATGGCTACACCTTC.

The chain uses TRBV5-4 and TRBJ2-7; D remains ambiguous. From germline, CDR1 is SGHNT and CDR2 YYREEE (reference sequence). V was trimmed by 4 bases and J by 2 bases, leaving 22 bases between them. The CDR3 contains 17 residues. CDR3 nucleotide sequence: TGTGCCAGCAGCCTGTCCCCTTCCGGTACCCCTACCTACGAGCAGTACTTC. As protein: CASSLSPSGTPTYEQYF. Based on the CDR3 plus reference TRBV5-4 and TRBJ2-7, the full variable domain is ETGVTQSPTHLIKTRGQQVTLRCSSQSGHNTVSWYQQALGQGPQFIFQYYREEENGRGNFPPRFSGLQFPNYSSELNVNALELDDSALYLCASSLSPSGTPTYEQYFGPGTRLTVT.

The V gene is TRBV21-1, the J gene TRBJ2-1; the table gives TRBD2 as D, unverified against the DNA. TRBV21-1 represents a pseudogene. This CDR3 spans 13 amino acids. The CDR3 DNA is TGTGCCAGCAGCAAAGAGGGGGGGAATGAGCAGTTCTTC. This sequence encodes CASSKEGGNEQFF.

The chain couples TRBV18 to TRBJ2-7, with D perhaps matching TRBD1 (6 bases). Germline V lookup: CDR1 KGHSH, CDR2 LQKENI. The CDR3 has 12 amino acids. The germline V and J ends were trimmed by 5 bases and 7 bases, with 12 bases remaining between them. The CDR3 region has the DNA TGTGCCAGCTCATCTTCAAGGGGGGAGCAGTACTTC. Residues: CASSSSRGEQYF.

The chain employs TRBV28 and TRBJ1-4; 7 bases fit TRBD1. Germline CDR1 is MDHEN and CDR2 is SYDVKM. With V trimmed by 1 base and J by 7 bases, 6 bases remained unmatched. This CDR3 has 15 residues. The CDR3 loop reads CASSLFDRAPEKLFF. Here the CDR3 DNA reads TGTGCCAGCAGTTTATTTGACAGGGCGCCTGAAAAACTGTTTTTT.

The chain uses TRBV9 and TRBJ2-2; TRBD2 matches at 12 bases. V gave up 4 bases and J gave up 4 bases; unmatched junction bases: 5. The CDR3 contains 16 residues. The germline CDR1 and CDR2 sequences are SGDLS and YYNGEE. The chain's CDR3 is CASSFLAGGGTGELFF. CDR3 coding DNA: TGTGCCAGCAGCTTTCTAGCGGGAGGGGGCACCGGGGAGCTGTTTTTT. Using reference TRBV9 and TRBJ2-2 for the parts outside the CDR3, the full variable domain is DSGVTQTPKHLITATGQRVTLRCSPRSGDLSVYWYQQSLDQGLQFLIQYYNGEERAKGNILERFSAQQFPDLHSELNLSSLELGDSALYFCASSFLAGGGTGELFFGEGSRLTVL.

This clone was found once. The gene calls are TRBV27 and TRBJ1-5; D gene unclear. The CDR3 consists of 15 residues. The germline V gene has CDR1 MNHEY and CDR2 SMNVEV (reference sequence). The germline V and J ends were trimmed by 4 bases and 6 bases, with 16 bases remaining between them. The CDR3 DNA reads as TGTGCCAGCAGTTCCCTCGGGGAGAGGAGTCAGCCCCAGCATTTT. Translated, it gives CASSSLGERSQPQHF.

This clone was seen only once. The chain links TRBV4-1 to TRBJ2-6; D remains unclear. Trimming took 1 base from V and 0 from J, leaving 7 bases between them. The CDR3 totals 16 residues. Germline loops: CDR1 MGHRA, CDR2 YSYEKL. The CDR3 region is CASSQGGFSGANVLTF. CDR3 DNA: TGCGCCAGCAGCCAAGGGGGTTTCTCTGGGGCCAACGTCCTGACTTTC.

The CDR3 nucleotides are TGTGCCAGCAGCCCCCGCGGGGGGGGCAGGGATACGCAGTATTTT. It encodes CASSPRGGGRDTQYF. J is TRBJ2-3 and V is TRBV11-3, with 9 bases aligning to TRBD2. V was clipped by 5 bases and J by 6 bases; unmatched bases: 9. The germline V gene encodes CDR1 SGHNT and CDR2 YENEEA. The CDR3 is made up of 15 amino acids.

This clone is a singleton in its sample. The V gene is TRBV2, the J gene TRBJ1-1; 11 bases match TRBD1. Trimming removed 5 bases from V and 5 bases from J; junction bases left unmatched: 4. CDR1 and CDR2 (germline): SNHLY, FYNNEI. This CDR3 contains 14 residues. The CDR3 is CASSWTGGGTEAFF. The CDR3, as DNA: TGTGCCAGCAGTTGGACAGGGGGCGGGACTGAAGCTTTCTTT. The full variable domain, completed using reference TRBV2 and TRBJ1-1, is EPEVTQTPSHQVTQMGQEVILRCVPISNHLYFYWYRQILGQKVEFLVSFYNNEISEKSEIFDDQFSVERPDGSNFTLKIRSTKLEDSAMYFCASSWTGGGTEAFFGQGTRLTVV.

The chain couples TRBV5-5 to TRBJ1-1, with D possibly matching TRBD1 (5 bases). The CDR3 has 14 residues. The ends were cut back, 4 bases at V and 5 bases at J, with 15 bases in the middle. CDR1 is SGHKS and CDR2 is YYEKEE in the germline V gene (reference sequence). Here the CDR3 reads CASSPRQSWTEAFF. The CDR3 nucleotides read TGTGCCAGCAGCCCAAGACAGAGCTGGACTGAAGCTTTCTTT.

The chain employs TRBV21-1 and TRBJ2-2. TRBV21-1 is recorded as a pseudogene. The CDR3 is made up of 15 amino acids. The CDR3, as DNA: TGTGCCAGCAGCCACCGGGACGGTAACACCGGGGAGCTGTTTTTT. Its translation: CASSHRDGNTGELFF.

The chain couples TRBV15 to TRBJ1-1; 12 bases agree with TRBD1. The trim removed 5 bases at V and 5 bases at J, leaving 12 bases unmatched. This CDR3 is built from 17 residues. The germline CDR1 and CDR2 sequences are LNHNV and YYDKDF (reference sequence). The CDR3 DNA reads TGTGCCACCAGCGGGGGAGGGACAGGGGGCTTCAGGACTGAAGCTTTCTTT. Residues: CATSGGGTGGFRTEAFF.

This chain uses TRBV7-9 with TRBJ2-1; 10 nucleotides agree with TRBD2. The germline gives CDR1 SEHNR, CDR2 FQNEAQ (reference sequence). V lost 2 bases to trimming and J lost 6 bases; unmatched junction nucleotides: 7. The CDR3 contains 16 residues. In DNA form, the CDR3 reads TGTGCCAGCAGCTTACCGAGCGGGAGGGCCGCCAATGAGCAGTTCTTC. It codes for CASSLPSGRAANEQFF.

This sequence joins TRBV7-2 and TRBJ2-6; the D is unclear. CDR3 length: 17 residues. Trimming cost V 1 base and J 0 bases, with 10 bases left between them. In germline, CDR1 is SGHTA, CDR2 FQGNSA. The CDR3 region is CASSLDLGNSGANVLTF. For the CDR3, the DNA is TGTGCCAGCAGCTTAGATCTGGGGAACTCTGGGGCCAACGTCCTGACTTTC.

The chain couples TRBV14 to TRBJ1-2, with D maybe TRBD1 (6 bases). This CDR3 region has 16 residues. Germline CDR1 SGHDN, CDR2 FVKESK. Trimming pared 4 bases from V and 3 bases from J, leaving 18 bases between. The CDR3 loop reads CASSPRGGRKDYGYTF. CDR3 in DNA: TGTGCCAGCAGCCCAAGGGGGGGCAGGAAGGACTATGGCTACACCTTC.

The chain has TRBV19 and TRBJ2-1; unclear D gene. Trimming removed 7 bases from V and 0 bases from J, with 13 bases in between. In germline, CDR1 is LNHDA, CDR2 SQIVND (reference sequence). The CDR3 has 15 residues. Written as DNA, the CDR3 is TGTGCCAGTAAGGAGTGGGTGAGCTCCTACAATGAGCAGTTCTTC. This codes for CASKEWVSSYNEQFF.